Described below is a single T cell receptor beta chain sequence and its context. The antigen remains undetermined. At one of its ends the junction is not consistent with the germline gene, which may arise from a read error. This sample was taken from a study of T cells after yellow fever vaccination. Findings and limits, study-wide: CD4 and CD8 compartments shared a small share of clonotypes.

From the 5' RACE reads, TCRdb called clonotypes with MiXCR, one entry per CDR3 protein. The sample gives around 500,000 distinct CDR3 sequences, around a fifth of which show up once; roughly a sixth is in the top ten. The CDR3 consists of 17 residues. Germline lookup yields CDR1 SQVTM and CDR2 ANQGSEA. This clonotype originated in a man between 18 and 35 years old who received the YFV17D yellow fever vaccine. The chain combines TRBV29-1 with TRBJ2-5, with 13 positions matching TRBD2. The specimen was PBMCs, collected approximately 20 days after the first yellow fever vaccination. In DNA, the CDR3 is TGCAGCGTCGAAGGACTAGCGGGGGACTATCTAGAAGAGACCCAGTACTTC. Translation gives CSVEGLAGDYLEETQYF.